Listed below are T cell receptor beta chains from one sample, sequenced in a study of T cell responses to AZD1222 COVID-19 vaccine. TCRdb keeps only in-frame clones here, not all; method: immunoSEQ multiplex PCR. The sample comprises fewer than 85,000 clones, 80% to 90% of which are singletons, and 18% rests with the top ten. The material sequenced was peripheral blood, taken 28 days after the second AZD1222 dose. The receptor source for this set is an adult who received the AZD1222 COVID-19 vaccine. Both conserved end residues are part of each CDR3. Fields, in order: CDR3 protein, CDR3 DNA, V gene, D gene, J gene, clone size. The D gene is left open where the match is weak. Only some rows state a clone size, as once, few, many or a class for expanded clones.

CASGGTEAFF,TGTGCCAGCGGGGGCACTGAAGCTTTCTTT,TRBV28,-,TRBJ1-1,once
CASSTRGGTHEAFF,TGTGCCAGCAGTACTAGAGGGGGGACCCATGAAGCTTTCTTT,TRBV7-2,-,TRBJ1-1,-
CASAPENYNSPLHF,TGTGCCAGCGCTCCAGAGAACTATAATTCACCCCTCCACTTT,TRBV3-1/TRBV3-2,-,TRBJ1-6,-
CASSLVGQDYNEQFF,TGCGCCAGCAGCTTGGTGGGACAGGACTACAATGAGCAGTTCTTC,TRBV5-1,TRBD1,TRBJ2-1,-
CASSTLANYGYTF,TGTGCCAGCTCCACGTTGGCTAACTATGGCTACACCTTC,TRBV19,-,TRBJ1-2,-
CASSQLRGEQYF,TGTGCCAGCAGCCAATTAAGAGGCGAGCAGTACTTC,TRBV9,-,TRBJ2-7,-
CASTQTSTEAFF,TGTGCCAGCACCCAAACGAGCACTGAAGCTTTCTTT,TRBV12-3/TRBV12-4,-,TRBJ1-1,-
CASSQWVPKKGNYGYTF,TGCGCCAGCAGCCAATGGGTCCCTAAGAAGGGTAACTATGGCTACACCTTC,TRBV4-1,-,TRBJ1-2,-
CASSFLYQPQHF,TGTGCCAGCAGTTTCCTGTATCAGCCCCAGCATTTT,TRBV27,-,TRBJ1-5,-
CASGLGGQNNEKLFF,TGTGCTAGTGGTTTGGGGGGACAGAATAATGAAAAACTGTTTTTT,TRBV12-5,TRBD1,TRBJ1-4,-
CASTQRGVDTQYF,TGTGCCAGCACCCAACGGGGGGTGGATACGCAGTATTTT,TRBV3-1/TRBV3-2,TRBD2,TRBJ2-3,-
CASTPDFSGADYGYTF,TGTGCCAGCACCCCGGATTTTTCGGGGGCGGACTATGGCTACACCTTC,TRBV3-1/TRBV3-2,-,TRBJ1-2,-
CASTAQGWNEQFF,TGTGCCAGTACCGCACAGGGGTGGAATGAGCAGTTCTTC,TRBV19,TRBD1,TRBJ2-1,once
CASSKASEKLFF,TGTGCCAGCAGTAAGGCCTCCGAAAAACTGTTTTTT,TRBV2,-,TRBJ1-4,-
CASRLGVAGELFF,TGTGCCAGCAGACTAGGCGTTGCCGGGGAGCTGTTTTTT,TRBV12-3/TRBV12-4,-,TRBJ2-2,-
CAWRVDGYGYTF,TGTGCCTGGAGGGTGGACGGTTATGGCTACACCTTC,TRBV30,-,TRBJ1-2,-
CASSPGIGNQPQHF,TGTGCCAGCAGCCCAGGGATCGGCAATCAGCCCCAGCATTTT,TRBV3-1/TRBV3-2,-,TRBJ1-5,-
CAPAGDRGRDTGELFF,TGTGCCCCCGCGGGGGACAGGGGGCGTGACACCGGGGAGCTGTTTTTT,TRBV24-1,TRBD1,TRBJ2-2,-
CASTVQWGSPLHF,TGTGCCTCCACGGTCCAGTGGGGCTCACCCCTCCACTTT,TRBV30,-,TRBJ1-6,-
CASSGGLLTDTQYF,TGCGCCAGCAGCGGCGGACTGCTCACAGATACGCAGTATTTT,TRBV5-1,-,TRBJ2-3,-
CASRRQGPETQYF,TGTGCCAGCAGGCGACAGGGACCAGAGACCCAGTACTTC,TRBV5-6,TRBD1,TRBJ2-5,-
CASLTSGGNTGELFF,TGTGCCAGCCTGACTAGCGGGGGAAACACCGGGGAGCTGTTTTTT,TRBV28,TRBD2,TRBJ2-2,-
CAWSTGTGDNEQFF,TGTGCCTGGAGTACCGGGACAGGGGACAATGAGCAGTTCTTC,TRBV30,TRBD1,TRBJ2-1,-
CASSLASAGHTEAFF,TGTGCCAGCAGCTTAGCATCCGCAGGGCACACTGAAGCTTTCTTT,TRBV7-8,-,TRBJ1-1,-
CASSPGQDYEQYF,TGTGCCAGCTCACCGGGACAGGACTACGAGCAGTACTTC,TRBV18,TRBD1,TRBJ2-7,-
CSVGVGDEKLFF,TGCAGCGTTGGGGTCGGGGATGAAAAACTGTTTTTT,TRBV29-1,-,TRBJ1-4,-
CASSAPLTGRIGTDEQYF,TGTGCCAGCAGCGCTCCATTGACAGGGCGGATCGGGACCGACGAGCAGTACTTC,TRBV7-6,TRBD1,TRBJ2-7,-
CASTTWGEANQPQHF,TGTGCCAGCACTACGTGGGGGGAGGCGAATCAGCCCCAGCATTTT,TRBV19,-,TRBJ1-5,once
CASRGSTGRGTEAFF,TGTGCCAGCAGAGGATCTACAGGGAGAGGAACTGAAGCTTTCTTT,TRBV28,-,TRBJ1-1,-
CASSLEQGTSYEQYF,TGTGCCAGCAGCCTCGAGCAGGGCACTTCCTACGAGCAGTACTTC,TRBV5-4,-,TRBJ2-7,-
CASSSHDVPDTIYF,TGTGCCAGCAGCTCCCATGACGTCCCGGACACCATATATTTT,TRBV7-9,-,TRBJ1-3,-
CASSSGQGGEKLFF,TGTGCCAGCAGCTCGGGACAGGGCGGAGAAAAACTGTTTTTT,TRBV13,TRBD1,TRBJ1-4,-
CASSQDPSGGAMLTYNEQFF,TGTGCCAGCAGCCAAGATCCAAGCGGGGGGGCCATGTTAACCTACAATGAGCAGTTCTTC,TRBV14,TRBD2,TRBJ2-1,once
CASSALAEETQYF,TGTGCCAGCAGCGCACTAGCGGAAGAGACCCAGTACTTC,TRBV6-5,TRBD2,TRBJ2-5,once
CASRGTVQNEQFF,TGTGCCAGTAGAGGGACAGTACAAAATGAGCAGTTCTTC,TRBV19,TRBD1,TRBJ2-1,-
CSVEDPVKEGRGTDTQYF,TGCAGCGTTGAAGACCCTGTGAAAGAGGGCAGGGGGACAGATACGCAGTATTTT,TRBV29-1,TRBD1,TRBJ2-3,once
CASSPQGDYGYTF,TGTGCCAGTAGCCCCCAGGGTGACTATGGCTACACCTTC,TRBV19,-,TRBJ1-2,-
CASSLVNSYGRLTDTQYF,TGTGCCAGCAGCCTCGTTAATAGCTACGGTCGTCTGACAGATACGCAGTATTTT,TRBV3-1/TRBV3-2,-,TRBJ2-3,-
CASSLMGQNTEAFF,TGCGCCAGCAGCTTGATGGGACAGAACACTGAAGCTTTCTTT,TRBV5-1,-,TRBJ1-1,-
CASSPDRKQYF,TGTGCCAGCAGCCCGGACAGGAAACAGTACTTC,TRBV6-5,TRBD1,TRBJ2-7,-
CASSQEKLYEQFF,TGTGCCAGCAGCCAAGAAAAACTCTATGAGCAGTTCTTC,TRBV3-1/TRBV3-2,-,TRBJ2-1,once
CASSLPGGQPQHF,TGTGCCAGCAGCTTACCGGGGGGTCAGCCCCAGCATTTT,TRBV5-8,-,TRBJ1-5,few
CSVESRENEKLFF,TGCAGCGTTGAAAGCAGGGAGAATGAAAAACTGTTTTTT,TRBV29-1,-,TRBJ1-4,-
CASSGDLNLGGAFNEQFF,TGTGCCAGCAGTGGGGACCTTAACTTAGGGGGGGCCTTTAATGAGCAGTTCTTC,TRBV28,-,TRBJ2-1,-
CASSAVSTDTQYF,TGCGCCAGCAGTGCAGTCAGCACAGATACGCAGTATTTT,TRBV10-2,-,TRBJ2-3,-
CASSQPPAGAEQFF,TGTGCCAGCAGCCAGCCTCCCGCGGGGGCGGAACAGTTCTTC,TRBV3-1/TRBV3-2,-,TRBJ2-1,few
CAWSLGGDSGNTIYF,TGTGCCTGGAGTTTAGGGGGGGACTCTGGAAACACCATATATTTT,TRBV30,-,TRBJ1-3,-
CASSASGSSYNEQFF,TGTGCCAGCAGCGCCTCGGGGAGCTCCTACAATGAGCAGTTCTTC,TRBV7-9,-,TRBJ2-1,once
CASSFGGGASTDTQYF,TGTGCCAGCAGCTTCGGCGGGGGTGCTAGCACAGATACGCAGTATTTT,TRBV11-3,TRBD2,TRBJ2-3,-
CASSLGSSYEQYF,TGTGCCAGCAGCTTGGGGAGCTCCTACGAGCAGTACTTC,TRBV5-5,-,TRBJ2-7,-
CASSYSTSTDTQYF,TGTGCCAGCAGTTACTCGACTAGCACAGATACGCAGTATTTT,TRBV6-2/TRBV6-3,-,TRBJ2-3,few
CAWSVPRADATNEKLFF,TGTGCCTGGAGTGTACCAAGGGCAGATGCAACTAATGAAAAACTGTTTTTT,TRBV30,-,TRBJ1-4,-
CASSATGGISSGNTIYF,TGTGCCAGCAGTGCTACCGGCGGTATCAGCTCTGGAAACACCATATATTTT,TRBV6-1,-,TRBJ1-3,-